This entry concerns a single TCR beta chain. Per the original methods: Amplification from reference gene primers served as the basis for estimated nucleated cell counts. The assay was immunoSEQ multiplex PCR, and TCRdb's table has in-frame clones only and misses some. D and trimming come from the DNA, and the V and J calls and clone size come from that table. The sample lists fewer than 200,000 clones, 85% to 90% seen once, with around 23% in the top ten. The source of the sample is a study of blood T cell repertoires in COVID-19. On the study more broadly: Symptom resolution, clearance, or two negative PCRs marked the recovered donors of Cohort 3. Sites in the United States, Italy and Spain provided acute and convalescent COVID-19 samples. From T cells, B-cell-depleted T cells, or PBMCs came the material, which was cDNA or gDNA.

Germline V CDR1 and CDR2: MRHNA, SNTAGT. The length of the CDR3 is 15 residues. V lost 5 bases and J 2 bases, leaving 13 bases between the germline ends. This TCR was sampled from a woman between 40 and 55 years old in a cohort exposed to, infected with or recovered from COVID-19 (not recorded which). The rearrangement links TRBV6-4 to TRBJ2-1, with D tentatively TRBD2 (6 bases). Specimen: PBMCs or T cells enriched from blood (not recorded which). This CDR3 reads CASSPISGTYNEQFF. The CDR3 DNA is TGTGCCAGCAGTCCTATTAGCGGAACCTACAATGAGCAGTTCTTC.